This TCR beta chain is from a study of circulating and synovial CD4+ cells in juvenile arthritis (dated by TCRdb to the mid-2010s). Study-level background: TCRbeta CDR3 repertoires of circulating HLA-DR+ CD4 T cells, bulk blood CD4 T cells and synovial CD4 T cells were compared within each patient. The goal of the repertoire sequencing was to confirm that synovial clonotypes were enriched in a circulating synovial-like CD4 T cell subset. What the work shows at the level of the full study, not this receptor alone: Because T cell genome counts in CPL samples and bulk blood CD4 samples differed by at least an order of magnitude, sample-size effects were addressed. Because overlap with synovium rose as sequencing depth increased, the measured fractions of shared clonotypes likely underestimated the overlap of the full repertoire. Lower diversity was observed in synovial and circulating pathogenic-like lymphocyte repertoires than in bulk blood CD4 repertoires, and some CPL samples were found to be as oligoclonal as synovium. Circulating pathogenic-like lymphocytes clustered together with synovial T cells and shared a substantially larger fraction of CDR3 sequences with synovium than bulk blood did. Traditional Vbeta family usage analysis did not detect the difference between circulating pathogenic-like lymphocytes and bulk blood T cells.

The sequenced samples came from patients who had active juvenile idiopathic arthritis. For each patient, the circulating pathogenic-like lymphocytes came from less than 11 mL of blood. Circulating pathogenic-like lymphocytes were isolated from peripheral blood mononuclear cells by sorting HLA-DR+CD14-CD3+CD4+CD25low/- cells. Cells were sorted immediately after thawing, with dead cells excluded using Live/Dead Fixable Near-IR Stain. HLA-DR was picked as the sorting marker because, in T cells, HLA-DR is a surface protein that apparently lacks signalling activity. For this clone: Its antigen remains undetermined. No clone much larger than this one lies a single base away; base qualities are absent.

Receptor amplification or capture employed the immunoSEQ multiplex PCR assay. TCRbeta CDR3 sequencing was performed as a commercial service by an external provider. Turning to the authors' computational methods: The analyses relied on productive nucleotide sequences along with amino acid sequences obtained through in silico translation. Diversity was measured with Renyi entropy across alpha values, using the median of 200 repeated subsamples to equalise sample size. The distance between each pair of repertoires was calculated as one minus the Chao-modified Jaccard index, which corrects for under-sampling, and this distance was used for clustering. Frequency-weighted overlap with synovial clonotypes was computed over 200 sample sizes, 200 draws without replacement each, and reported at the smaller sample's size. What TCRdb holds here is the immuneACCESS table cut down to in-frame rearrangements. Part of the clones is not present; checked against another copy, under half of the missing clones reflect an unresolved V gene, and the others are unexplained. That table is the source of V, J and clone size, and D and trimming were worked out from the DNA. Here the sample has more than 1,200 clones; approximately 85% occur a single time. The ten largest clones take up roughly 3.2% of the sample.

CDR1 MDHEN and CDR2 SYDVKM were looked up in the germline V gene. V was cut back by 1 base and J by 6 bases, leaving a gap of 18 bases between them. There are 17 amino acids in the CDR3, from cysteine to phenylalanine inclusive. This entry keeps only the CDR3 DNA: 51 bases, framed from base 1. The V gene is TRBV28 and the J gene is TRBJ2-2; the D gene is perhaps TRBD2, from 6 matching bases. This clonotype was obtained from a human donor with juvenile idiopathic arthritis. Sequenced sample: HLA-DR+ CD4+ T cells from blood. According to the study, the label for this sample's cell subset or site signals: circulating pathogenic-like lymphocytes, sorted as HLA-DR+CD14-CD3+CD4+CD25low/- blood T cells. The DNA sequence follows: TGTGCCAGCAGTTTATTCGATCTGGGTGGAGGGCCCGGGGAGCTGTTTTTT. Translated, this is CASSLFDLGGGPGELFF.